This is a list of T cell receptor beta chains from one sample in a study of shared clonotypes between healthy human individuals. Sequencing was performed with immunoSEQ multiplex PCR; in TCRdb, only in-frame clones are kept and a portion is missing. The data contain around 700,000 clones, approximately 79% of them singletons. The sample was memory CD4+ T cells sorted from blood. Receptors originate from a woman under 40 in good health. CDR3s include the opening cysteine and the closing phenylalanine or tryptophan. A D gene is named only where the DNA matches it firmly. Clone size is given for some rows only: seen once, a few or many times, or a class if the clone is expanded.

>NA|TRBJ2-3|NA|TRBV30
TGTGCCTGGAGTGTGTTTGGGGGCACAGATACGCAGTATTTT
CAWSVFGGTDTQYF
>NA|TRBJ2-7|NA|TRBV11-2
TGTGCCAGCAGCTTAAGCAGTATGGGCTACGAGCAGTACTTC
CASSLSSMGYEQYF
>NA|TRBJ1-4|NA|TRBV6-6
TGTGCCAGCAGCCCAGGGTTATCGTATGAAAAACTGTTTTTT
CASSPGLSYEKLFF
>NA|TRBJ2-5|NA|TRBV2
TGTGCCAGCAGTAGGGCCCCTCAAGAGACCCAGTACTTC
CASSRAPQETQYF
>few|TRBJ1-1|NA|TRBV6-1
TGTGCCAGCAGGACAGTCCTCCACACTGAAGCTTTCTTT
CASRTVLHTEAFF
>NA|TRBJ1-4|TRBD1|TRBV25-1
TGTGCCACAACAGGGGCCTCTAATGAAAAACTGTTTTTT
CATTGASNEKLFF
>NA|TRBJ2-2|NA|TRBV19
TGTGCCAGTAGTATGGGGCAGGGTTACACCGGGGAGCTGTTTTTT
CASSMGQGYTGELFF
>NA|TRBJ2-4|NA|TRBV28
TGTGCCAGCAGTTTACCGGGAGTGGCCAAAAACATTCAGTACTTC
CASSLPGVAKNIQYF
>once|TRBJ1-5|TRBD1|TRBV28
TGTGCTGCGACAGGGCGGGGCAATCAGCCCCAGCATTTT
CAATGRGNQPQHF
>NA|TRBJ1-2|NA|TRBV5-1
TGCGCCAGCAGCTCCGCTGGGGGTGGGGAATATGGCTACACCTTC
CASSSAGGGEYGYTF
>NA|TRBJ1-1|NA|TRBV7-2
TGTGCCAGCAGCTACCCCAGGGAGAACACTGAAGCTTTCTTT
CASSYPRENTEAFF
>NA|TRBJ2-7|TRBD1|TRBV2
TGTGCCAGCAGTGACTTCCGGGACAGGGTCTACGAGCAGTACTTC
CASSDFRDRVYEQYF
>few|TRBJ2-7|TRBD1|TRBV5-1
TGCGCCAGCAGCTTGAACAGGGGGCAGAGGGGCTACGAGCAGTACTTC
CASSLNRGQRGYEQYF
>few|TRBJ2-7|NA|TRBV5-4
TGTGCCAGCAGCTCGGACTTCAGGGGAGCCTACGAGCAGTACTTC
CASSSDFRGAYEQYF
>NA|TRBJ1-2|TRBD1|TRBV25-1
TGTGCCAGCAGTGATAGGGACAGGGCGTATGGCTACACCTTC
CASSDRDRAYGYTF
>NA|TRBJ2-6|NA|TRBV27
TGTGCCAGCAGTTTTTCACCCGACCCGTTGTGGTTTGGGGCCAACGTCCTGACTTTC
CASSFSPDPLWFGANVLTF
>NA|TRBJ2-3|NA|TRBV11-2
TGTGCCAGCAGCTTAGGTGCGGTAGCGGTACTAGATACGCAGTATTTT
CASSLGAVAVLDTQYF
>NA|TRBJ2-7|NA|TRBV7-8
TGTGCCAGCAGCTTTAAGGGGGTGGGAACCTACGAGCAGTACTTC
CASSFKGVGTYEQYF
>once|TRBJ2-1|NA|TRBV4-1
TGCGCCAGCAGCCCCACGCCACAGGGGAGGGGAAATGAGCAGTTCTTC
CASSPTPQGRGNEQFF
>many|TRBJ1-2|TRBD1|TRBV5-1
TGCGCCAGCAGCTTGGGGGACAGGGATCTTGGTGGCTACACCTTC
CASSLGDRDLGGYTF
>many|TRBJ2-2|TRBD2|TRBV5-1
TGCGCCAGCAGCTCCCTTTGGGGGTGGCGGGAGAGCACCGGGGAGCTGTTTTTT
CASSSLWGWRESTGELFF
>NA|TRBJ2-2|TRBD1|TRBV6-1
TGTGCCAGCAGTGGAGTGACAGGGATTGGCACCGGGGAGCTGTTTTTT
CASSGVTGIGTGELFF
>NA|TRBJ1-1|NA|TRBV30
TGTGCCTGGGTCCCCCCCTCGACAGGGAACACTGAAGCTTTCTTT
CAWVPPSTGNTEAFF
>NA|TRBJ2-7|TRBD2|TRBV7-9
TGTGCCAGCAGTCTTACAGGCCAGGGACTAGTAAGCTACGAGCAGTACTTC
CASSLTGQGLVSYEQYF
>NA|TRBJ2-7|NA|TRBV6-5
TGTGCCAGCAGTTACGACGGGGTATCCTACGAGCAGTACTTC
CASSYDGVSYEQYF
>NA|TRBJ2-1|NA|TRBV7-7
TGTGCCAGCAGCCCCCTGCCCTACAATGAGCAGTTCTTC
CASSPLPYNEQFF
>NA|TRBJ1-1|TRBD1|TRBV6-5
TGTGCCAGCAGCACACAGGGGAGCACTGAAGCTTTCTTT
CASSTQGSTEAFF
>NA|TRBJ2-5|NA|TRBV5-1
TGCGCCAGCAGCGTTCCAAACCCCCCGGGAGAGACCCAGTACTTC
CASSVPNPPGETQYF
>few|TRBJ1-2|TRBD1|TRBV10-1
TGCGCCAGCAGTGAGCCGCGGACAGGGGGCGGGGGCTACACCTTC
CASSEPRTGGGGYTF
>NA|TRBJ1-5|NA|TRBV6-1
TGTGCCAGCAGTTCGTCCGGGTATCAGCCCCAGCATTTT
CASSSSGYQPQHF
>NA|TRBJ2-5|NA|TRBV10-3
TGTGCCATCGGCAGGGGCCAAGAGACCCAGTACTTC
CAIGRGQETQYF
>few|TRBJ2-4|TRBD1|TRBV5-5
TGTGCCAGCAGCCAAGACAGGGCTTCGGGCATTCAGTACTTC
CASSQDRASGIQYF
>few|TRBJ2-4|TRBD1|TRBV20-1
TGCAGTGCCAGAGGACAGGGGTTTCCGTACTTC
CSARGQGFPYF
>NA|TRBJ2-1|TRBD1|TRBV6-6
TGTGCCAGCAGTTATCGACAGGGATCAAGGAATGAGCAGTTCTTC
CASSYRQGSRNEQFF
>once|TRBJ2-1|NA|TRBV11-2
TGTGCCAGCAGCTTAAGCTCACGGGGTGGTGGGGCAAACAATGAGCAGTTCTTC
CASSLSSRGGGANNEQFF
>NA|TRBJ2-1|NA|TRBV25-1
TGTGCCAGCAGGGGTCCGCGAGAGCAGTTCTTC
CASRGPREQFF
>NA|TRBJ2-6|TRBD1|TRBV6-5
TGTGCCAGCAGTACAGGGGTCACTGGGGCCAACGTCCTGACTTTC
CASSTGVTGANVLTF
>NA|TRBJ1-2|TRBD1|TRBV29-1
TGCAGCGTTGAGAGAGACAGGGGTGGGTATGGCTACACCTTC
CSVERDRGGYGYTF
>once|TRBJ2-7|TRBD2|TRBV11-2
TGTGCCAGCAGCCTCCGACTAGCGGGAGATGAGCAGTACTTC
CASSLRLAGDEQYF
>NA|TRBJ1-5|TRBD1|TRBV2
TGTGCCAGCAGTACGGACAGGGGGGACAAGCCCCAGCATTTT
CASSTDRGDKPQHF
>NA|TRBJ1-2|TRBD1|TRBV11-2
TGTGCCAGCAGCTTAACGGAGGGGGCGCGGGGCTACACCTTC
CASSLTEGARGYTF
>NA|TRBJ2-1|TRBD2|TRBV11-1
TGTGCCAGCAGCGACGGACTAGCGGGCTACAATGAGCAGTTCTTC
CASSDGLAGYNEQFF
>NA|TRBJ2-7|TRBD1|TRBV5-1
TGCGCCAGCAGCCTCGGGGACAGGTCCTACGAGCAGTACTTC
CASSLGDRSYEQYF
>NA|TRBJ2-7|NA|TRBV7-6
TGTGCCAGCAGCCTCGGGGCCCAGTACGAGCAGTACTTC
CASSLGAQYEQYF
>NA|TRBJ2-7|TRBD1|TRBV4-1
TGCGCCAGCAGCCAATCAGAGACAGGGGCCAGCTCCTACGAGCAGTACTTC
CASSQSETGASSYEQYF
>once|TRBJ2-7|NA|TRBV6-1
TGTGCCAGCAGTAACCGGGACGGCTCCTACGAGCAGTACTTC
CASSNRDGSYEQYF
>few|TRBJ1-1|NA|TRBV7-9
TGTGCCAGCAGCTTCTCAGGGAACACTGAAGCTTTCTTT
CASSFSGNTEAFF
>few|TRBJ1-4|TRBD1|TRBV10-2
TGCGCCAGCAGTGAGCAGCGGACAGGCAAGAATGAAAAACTGTTTTTT
CASSEQRTGKNEKLFF
>NA|TRBJ1-4|NA|TRBV15
TGTGCCACCAGCAGAGATTTAGCAACTAATGAAAAACTGTTTTTT
CATSRDLATNEKLFF
>once|TRBJ2-7|NA|TRBV18
TGTGCCAGCTCACCAGGGGCTGCGACATACCACGAGCAGTACTTC
CASSPGAATYHEQYF
>once|TRBJ2-7|NA|TRBV14
TGTGCCAGCAGCCAAGATTGGCGCCCTAGCTCCTACGAGCAGTACTTC
CASSQDWRPSSYEQYF
>few|TRBJ2-7|TRBD2|TRBV4-2
TGTGCCAGCAGCCAAGATCGTCGAGCGGGAGTCCCTCTCGAGCAGTACTTC
CASSQDRRAGVPLEQYF